The clone carrying this T cell receptor (beta chain) occurred many times. Its antigen is not known. Authors' data handling: The number of TCRs in each sample had a median of about 95,000 and spanned about 20,000 to 690,600. TCRdb re-derived calls from the RACE reads in MiXCR, one entry per CDR3 protein. The V and J calls here are based on TCRdb, not the publication. The table records about 80,000 distinct CDR3 sequences, approximately 10% of them present only once. The CDR3 has 16 amino acids. Looked up from germline, CDR1 is SGHRS and CDR2 is YFSETQ. V was clipped by 4 bases and J by 0 bases, with 13 bases between them. The sample comes from a study of human T cells and chemical hapten exposure. Study background: Upper inner arm skin measuring around 2 cm by around 2 cm received 2% DPC for sensitization. Notes on the study in general: It should be noted that donors had alopecia, so their immune response may differ from healthy people's.

Stated time point: patch test 1, 2 weeks after DPC sensitization. As to treatment: therapeutic diphenylcyclopropenone sensitization with weekly scalp DPC. Someone pulled total RNA out of unfractionated whole blood. The TCR was taken from a woman aged 45 to 65 with alopecia areata. Some clones in this sample may be carry-over from other donors' samples. The V gene is TRBV5-1, the J gene TRBJ2-2; perhaps TRBD2 as D (5 bases). The sample was whole blood, taken in connection with sensitization to the hapten diphenylcyclopropenone (DPC). The CDR3 DNA is TGCGCCAGCAGCCCCGGACTGATTACGAACACCGGGGAGCTGTTTTTT. It yields the protein CASSPGLITNTGELFF.